These 32 T cell receptor beta chains were sequenced from one sample in a study of T cell repertoires in cytomegalovirus infection. From the reads, TCRdb called clonotypes with MiXCR, one entry per CDR3 protein. This sample has nearly 650,000 distinct CDR3 sequences, with 20% to 30% found just once. Sequences were obtained from CD8+ T cells from PBMCs. These receptors were taken from a human donor in good health (CMV status not recorded). Some clones in this sample may be carry-over from other donors' samples.

This chain uses TRBV25-1 with TRBJ2-2; 8 bases are a match to TRBD2. The ends lost 1 base at V and 6 bases at J; junction bases unmatched: 13. The CDR3 totals 18 residues. Germline V gene data show CDR1 as MGHDK and CDR2 as SYGVNS. The CDR3 nucleotides are TGTGCCAGCAGTGAATTCCCTAGTGGCGGGGGGATCGCCGGGGAGCTGTTTTTT. Amino acids: CASSEFPSGGGIAGELFF.

A few counts support this clonotype. The chain employs TRBV27 and TRBJ2-1, with a possible D match to TRBD1 (6 bases). This CDR3 comprises 13 residues. Germline assignment: CDR1 MNHEY and CDR2 SMNVEV (reference sequence). V gave up 1 base and J gave up 8 bases, with 9 bases separating them. The CDR3 sequence: CASSLLGGHEQFF. The CDR3 region has the DNA TGTGCCAGCAGTTTATTAGGGGGACATGAGCAGTTCTTC.

V is TRBV10-3 and J is TRBJ2-3, with 7 nucleotides matching TRBD2. Looked up from germline, CDR1 is ENHRY and CDR2 is SYGVKD. Trimming at V came to 3 bases and at J to 2 bases, leaving 5 bases not matched to a gene. This CDR3 is 15 amino acids long. In DNA, the CDR3 is TGTGCCATCAGTGATTACCTAGCGGACACAGATACGCAGTATTTT. Translation: CAISDYLADTDTQYF.

The chain has TRBV29-1 and TRBJ2-7, with a tentative D call TRBD1 (5 bases). CDR1 and CDR2 (germline): SQVTM, ANQGSEA. The CDR3 is made up of 12 amino acids. CDR3 in DNA: TGCACCATCACGAAGGGGTCCGGCGAGCAGTACTTC. Its protein product is CTITKGSGEQYF.

This CDR3 reads CASSPTGAPRSYNEQFF. The CDR3 nucleotides are TGTGCCAGCAGCCCAACGGGGGCACCTCGCTCCTACAATGAGCAGTTCTTC. J is TRBJ2-1 and V is TRBV4-2; D tentatively reads TRBD1 or TRBD2 (6 bases each). This CDR3 comprises 17 residues. The germline V gene has CDR1 LGHNA and CDR2 YNFKEQ. V dropped 4 bases and J dropped 0 bases, with 16 bases sitting between them.

Here the CDR3 DNA reads TGTGCCAGCAGCGCCCTAGGGGGGGCAGAGTACGAGCAGTACGTC. Its translation: CASSALGGAEYEQYV. The chain joins TRBV7-8 to TRBJ2-7; a weak D match, TRBD2 (7 bases). The CDR3 length is 15 residues. From germline, CDR1 is SGHVS and CDR2 FQNEAQ. V was shortened by 5 bases and J by 4 bases, with 18 bases between the two germline ends.

A few counts support this clonotype. The rearrangement joins TRBV11-2 to TRBJ2-1, with 8 bases identical to TRBD2. After removal of 2 bases from V and 5 bases from J, the junction contained 8 bases not matched to a gene. The CDR3 covers 16 residues. Per the germline V gene, CDR1 is SGHAT and CDR2 is FQNNGV. CDR3 in amino acids: CASSLPAGVGNNEQFF. The CDR3 DNA is TGTGCCAGCAGCTTACCAGCGGGGGTGGGGAACAATGAGCAGTTCTTC. Together with reference TRBV11-2 and TRBJ2-1, the CDR3 gives the full variable domain: EAGVAQSPRYKIIEKRQSVAFWCNPISGHATLYWYQQILGQGPKLLIQFQNNGVVDDSQLPKDRFSAERLKGVDSTLKIQPAKLEDSAVYLCASSLPAGVGNNEQFFGPGTRLTVL.

This clonotype was found many times. The V gene is TRBV12-3 or TRBV12-4, the J gene TRBJ1-3, with D unresolved. The CDR3 contains 12 residues. The V and J ends lost 3 bases and 2 bases respectively, with 2 bases between them. DNA of the CDR3: TGTGCCAGCAGTTTTACTGGAAACACCATATATTTT. Its translation is CASSFTGNTIYF.

This clonotype has ten or more counts. V and J are TRBV7-8 and TRBJ2-5; unclear D gene. Germline V CDR1 and CDR2: SGHVS, FQNEAQ. This CDR3 has 13 residues. V lost 2 bases, J lost 1 base, and 5 bases lay in between. The CDR3 is CASSLNSQETQYF. CDR3 in DNA: TGTGCCAGCAGCTTAAACAGCCAAGAGACCCAGTACTTC. The whole variable domain, filled in from reference TRBV7-8 and TRBJ2-5, reads GAGVSQSPRYKVAKRGQDVALRCDPISGHVSLFWYQQALGQGPEFLTYFQNEAQLDKSGLPSDRFFAERPEGSVSTLKIQRTQQEDSAVYLCASSLNSQETQYFGPGTRLLVL.

The rearrangement links TRBV12-5 to TRBJ2-1; 7 bases align to TRBD1. Unmatched junction bases numbered 7, after V lost 1 base and J lost 4 bases. This CDR3 is 16 amino acids long. CDR1 and CDR2 (germline): LGHNT, FRNRAP. For the CDR3, the DNA is TGTGCTAGTGGTTTGGCCTCGGGACAGTTTTACAATGAGCAGTTCTTC. Encoded protein: CASGLASGQFYNEQFF. The full variable domain, its missing parts supplied by reference TRBV12-5 and TRBJ2-1, is DARVTQTPRHKVTEMGQEVTMRCQPILGHNTVFWYRQTMMQGLELLAYFRNRAPLDDSGMPKDRFSAEMPDATLATLKIQPSEPRDSAVYFCASGLASGQFYNEQFFGPGTRLTVL.

The rearrangement uses TRBV10-3 and TRBJ1-2; D ambiguous. Between the trimmed V and J ends, which lost 6 bases and 3 bases, there was a span of 17 bases. The CDR3 length is 15 residues. CDR1 is ENHRY and CDR2 is SYGVKD in the germline V gene. This CDR3 is CAIRNFVVRHYGYTF. For the CDR3, the DNA is TGTGCCATCAGGAACTTCGTCGTCCGTCACTATGGCTACACCTTC.

Note on this clonotype: Being one base from a much bigger clone, this may be a read error. The chain joins TRBV6-5 to TRBJ1-2; 8 positions agree with TRBD1. The V and J ends lost 6 bases and 4 bases, in that order; junction bases with no gene match: 10. The CDR3 runs 15 residues. CDR1 is MNHEY, CDR2 SVGAGI, per germline. The CDR3 reads CASSPLLGQAYGYTF. CDR3 bases: TGTGCCAGCAGCCCCCTGTTGGGACAGGCCTATGGCTACACCTTC.

This clonotype has ten or more counts. The chain links TRBV7-2 to TRBJ2-2; 16 bases line up with TRBD2. The length of the CDR3 is 16 residues. Germline assignment: CDR1 SGHTA and CDR2 FQGNSA. With 5 bases clipped from V and 6 bases from J, the junction kept 3 bases outside the gene matches. This CDR3 reads CASSPGLAGGPGELFF. The CDR3 bases are TGTGCCAGCAGCCCGGGACTAGCGGGGGGGCCCGGGGAGCTGTTTTTT.

This chain links TRBV2 with TRBJ2-3, with D uncertain. This CDR3 spans 19 amino acids. V lost 7 bases, J lost 7 bases, and 33 bases lay in between. Germline values: CDR1 SNHLY, CDR2 FYNNEI. The CDR3 bases are TGTGCCAGCAAAGGAGCCTATGATCGCTCCACTCCCACCGAATATACGCAGTATTTT. Translating gives CASKGAYDRSTPTEYTQYF.

V is TRBV13 and J is TRBJ2-7; D is unclear. Germline V CDR1 and CDR2: PRHDT, FYEKMQ (reference sequence). CDR3 size: 14 residues. The ends were cut back, 0 bases at V and 1 base at J, with 7 bases in the middle. The CDR3: CASSLGLGSYEQYV. The CDR3 DNA sequence: TGTGCCAGCAGCTTAGGCCTAGGGTCCTACGAGCAGTACGTC.

This clonotype was counted at least ten times. The chain recombines TRBV7-9 with TRBJ1-4; D unresolved. The CDR3 contains 14 residues. The germline CDR1 and CDR2 sequences are SEHNR and FQNEAQ (reference sequence). Deletions cut 3 bases from V and 6 bases from J, with 11 bases between. The CDR3 sequence is CASSLRLGDEKLFF. CDR3 DNA sequence: TGTGCCAGCAGCTTGCGATTGGGTGATGAAAAACTGTTTTTT.

Ten or more counts support this clonotype. The chain is built from TRBV7-2 and TRBJ1-1; TRBD1 agrees at 10 bases. The J segment lost 3 bases and the V segment lost 5 bases, leaving 9 bases of the junction unmatched. Germline CDR1 is SGHTA and CDR2 is FQGNSA. The CDR3 is made up of 16 amino acids. The CDR3 region is CASSPWTGGSDTEAFF. Written as DNA, the CDR3 is TGTGCCAGCAGCCCATGGACAGGGGGGTCGGACACTGAAGCTTTCTTT.

This chain uses TRBV7-9 with TRBJ1-1; the D gene is possibly TRBD1 (5 bases). The CDR3 loop spans 14 amino acids. Trimming took off 6 bases at V and 0 bases at J, with 11 bases between the two ends. Per the germline V gene, CDR1 is SEHNR and CDR2 is FQNEAQ (reference sequence). The CDR3 sequence: CASRPDSMNTEAFF. The CDR3 nucleotides read TGTGCCAGCAGACCAGACAGTATGAACACTGAAGCTTTCTTT.

This clonotype came up a few times. V gene TRBV6-6 combines with J gene TRBJ1-6; D may be TRBD1 (5 bases). V was cut by 1 base and J by 5 bases, with 15 bases left in between. The CDR3 sequence is 17 residues long. Germline V CDR1 and CDR2: MNHNY, SVGAGI (reference sequence). The CDR3 nucleotides are TGTGCCAGCAGTTACTACAGGAGGGGCGCGGATAATTCACCCCTCCACTTT. Amino acid sequence: CASSYYRRGADNSPLHF.

This clonotype was seen repeatedly, ten times or more. The V gene is TRBV7-2, the J gene TRBJ1-5, with 7 bases that match TRBD1. The CDR3 has 16 amino acids. Trimming took 2 bases from V and 6 from J; bases not matched to a gene: 10. In germline, CDR1 is SGHTA, CDR2 FQGNSA. The CDR3 spells CASSLIPGRGGQPQHF. The CDR3 region has the DNA TGTGCCAGCAGCTTAATCCCCGGCAGGGGGGGTCAGCCCCAGCATTTT.

The V and J genes are TRBV28 and TRBJ2-1; D unresolved. The germline V gene encodes CDR1 MDHEN and CDR2 SYDVKM. V dropped 4 bases and J dropped 1 base, with 11 bases sitting between them. CDR3 length equals 15 residues. The CDR3 loop reads CASSSRHLSYNEQFF. The CDR3 region has the DNA TGTGCCAGCAGTTCCAGACACCTATCCTACAATGAGCAGTTCTTC.

This clonotype was detected many times. The rearrangement links TRBV7-6 to TRBJ2-1, with D perhaps matching TRBD1 or TRBD2 (5 bases each). The length of the CDR3 is 17 residues. The ends were cut back, 5 bases at V and 0 bases at J, with 17 bases in the middle. The germline V gene encodes CDR1 SGHVS and CDR2 FNYEAQ. The CDR3 DNA sequence: TGTGCCAGCAGCCTCAAAGCCGGGACCGGCTCCTACAATGAGCAGTTCTTC. Translated: CASSLKAGTGSYNEQFF.

This clonotype has just a few counts. This rearrangement joins TRBV19 to TRBJ1-1; D unresolved. This CDR3 has 13 amino acids. Germline CDR1 LNHDA, CDR2 SQIVND (reference sequence). V was trimmed by 3 bases and J by 5 bases, leaving 10 bases between them. CDR3 sequence: CASSIPGLTEAFF. CDR3 bases: TGTGCCAGTAGTATTCCCGGTTTAACTGAAGCTTTCTTT.

This rearrangement joins TRBV28 to TRBJ2-6; possible D gene TRBD1, 6 bases. Germline V gene data show CDR1 as MDHEN and CDR2 as SYDVKM. The CDR3 consists of 15 residues. V lost 3 bases and J 2 bases, leaving 8 bases between the germline ends. The CDR3: CASSFRGAGANVLTF. CDR3 bases: TGTGCCAGCAGTTTCAGGGGAGCTGGGGCCAACGTCCTGACTTTC.

This clonotype was detected only a few times. The chain recombines TRBV7-9 with TRBJ2-1; the D is unclear. Germline V lookup: CDR1 SEHNR, CDR2 FQNEAQ (reference sequence). V lost 5 bases and J 4 bases, leaving 9 bases between the germline ends. The CDR3 has 13 amino acids. The CDR3 DNA sequence: TGTGCCAGCAGCCACGCCACATACAATGAGCAGTTCTTC. Translation gives CASSHATYNEQFF.

V gene TRBV7-9 combines with J gene TRBJ2-6; TRBD1 is a possible D gene (5 bases). Trimming stripped 5 bases from V and 4 bases from J, with 15 bases between. The CDR3 consists of 16 residues. Germline-derived CDR1 and CDR2 are SEHNR and FQNEAQ (reference sequence). The CDR3 is CASSDATGGGANVLTF. CDR3 bases: TGTGCCAGCAGCGACGCTACAGGCGGCGGGGCCAACGTCCTGACTTTC.

The genes are TRBV25-1 and TRBJ2-5; no clear D gene. Germline V gene sequence: CDR1 MGHDK, CDR2 SYGVNS. The CDR3 runs 15 residues. Trimming removed 2 bases from V and 5 bases from J, with 15 bases in between. CDR3 residues: CASSEPQGFVETQYF. The DNA of the CDR3 is TGTGCCAGCAGTGAACCCCAAGGGTTCGTGGAGACCCAGTACTTC. The whole variable domain, filled in from reference TRBV25-1 and TRBJ2-5, reads EADIYQTPRYLVIGTGKKITLECSQTMGHDKMYWYQQDPGMELHLIHYSYGVNSTEKGDLSSESTVSRIRTEHFPLTLESARPSHTSQYLCASSEPQGFVETQYFGPGTRLLVL.

V and J are TRBV28 and TRBJ2-7; 10 bases align to TRBD1. The CDR3 covers 18 residues. V trimming: 3 bases; J trimming: 2 bases; junction bases outside the gene matches: 13. Germline V gene data show CDR1 as MDHEN and CDR2 as SYDVKM. In DNA, the CDR3 is TGTGCCAGCAGTTTTGGGGACAGTTTGGGGACAGGGGCCTACGAGCAGTACTTC. It codes for CASSFGDSLGTGAYEQYF.

In this sample, this clonotype turned up a few times. The chain combines TRBV11-1 with TRBJ2-6, with D unresolved. CDR3 length equals 15 residues. The V gene lost 5 bases and the J gene lost 4 bases, with 12 bases spanning the gap. CDR1 is SGHAT, CDR2 FQDESV, per germline (reference sequence). CDR3 sequence reads: CASSRPRVGANVLTF. The CDR3 nucleotides are TGTGCCAGCAGCCGTCCCCGAGTCGGGGCCAACGTCCTGACTTTC.

This clonotype was seen repeatedly, ten times or more. This chain links TRBV7-2 with TRBJ2-5, with D possibly being TRBD1 or TRBD2 (6 bases each). Germline V gene sequence: CDR1 SGHTA, CDR2 FQGNSA. Trimming removed 1 base at V and 5 bases at J, with 14 bases between. The CDR3 length is 15 residues. The CDR3 loop is CASSLGLGGLETQYF. The CDR3 DNA reads TGTGCCAGCAGCTTAGGGTTAGGGGGGCTGGAGACCCAGTACTTC.

Details on this clonotype: This may come from a read error, since a much larger clone is one base off. This chain uses TRBV7-6 with TRBJ2-3, with D perhaps TRBD2 (6 bases). Deletions cut 8 bases from V and 1 base from J, with 22 bases between. This CDR3 spans 17 amino acids. CDR1 is SGHVS, CDR2 FNYEAQ, per germline. The CDR3 DNA is TGTGCCAGCGGGTGGTCGGGACTCCTAGGAGGCACAGATACGCAGTATTTT. Translated: CASGWSGLLGGTDTQYF.

This clonotype was seen a single time. The chain carries TRBV28 and TRBJ2-1, with 10 bases matching TRBD2. The CDR3 loop spans 19 amino acids. Germline CDR1 reads MDHEN; CDR2 reads SYDVKM. After removal of 8 bases from V and 3 bases from J, the junction contained 19 bases not matched to a gene. The CDR3 DNA is TGTGCCAGCCACGACAGGGCCGAGCGGGGGGGAGAAAACTACAATGAGCAGTTCTTC. It encodes CASHDRAERGGENYNEQFF.